These 27 T cell receptor beta chains originate from one sample sequenced in a study of siplizumab effects on memory and regulatory T cells. TCRdb's table, derived via immunoSEQ multiplex PCR, lists solely in-frame clones and lacks some. In the table there are roughly 100,000 clones, around nine tenths of which are singletons. Sequencing was performed on CD4+ T cells sorted from blood. These TCRs come from a human donor in good health.

This sequence joins TRBV28 and TRBJ2-3, with D uncertain. CDR3 length: 13 residues. Germline V gives CDR1 MDHEN, CDR2 SYDVKM. Trimming took off 3 bases at V and 6 bases at J, with 10 bases between the two ends. For the CDR3, the DNA is TGTGCCAGCAGTTTCTCGTATCGGGATACGCAGTATTTT. Translating it yields CASSFSYRDTQYF.

The chain combines TRBV7-9 with TRBJ2-7; 7 bases are shared with TRBD1. Germline trimming cut 5 bases from V and 0 bases from J; bases unmatched to any gene: 7. Germline-derived CDR1 and CDR2 are SEHNR and FQNEAQ (reference sequence). This CDR3 spans 15 amino acids. The CDR3 bases are TGTGCCAGCAGCGCTTCCGGGACAGTCTCCTACGAGCAGTACTTC. This gives the protein CASSASGTVSYEQYF.

V usage is TRBV6-6 and J usage is TRBJ2-5, with D possibly TRBD1 on 6 matching bases. Germline V gives CDR1 MNHNY, CDR2 SVGAGI (reference sequence). V shed 0 bases and J shed 5 bases, with 13 bases lying between them. The CDR3 extends over 15 amino acids. The CDR3 DNA sequence: TGTGCCAGCAGTTACTCGATGGCAGGGGCGGAGACCCAGTACTTC. Encoded protein: CASSYSMAGAETQYF.

This clone occurred once. The rearrangement joins TRBV15 to TRBJ2-1; the match to TRBD2 covers 11 bases. The germline gives CDR1 LNHNV, CDR2 YYDKDF (reference sequence). The junction had 10 bases not matched to a gene; V was cut back by 8 bases and J by 4 bases. The CDR3 is made up of 16 amino acids. The CDR3 nucleotides are TGTGCCACCTATCACCTCGGGACTAGCGGATACAATGAGCAGTTCTTC. The encoded protein is CATYHLGTSGYNEQFF.

The V call is TRBV7-2, the J call TRBJ2-2; D uncertain. This CDR3 contains 13 residues. Germline loops: CDR1 SGHTA, CDR2 FQGNSA. The V gene lost 1 base and the J gene lost 6 bases, with 6 bases spanning the gap. CDR3 residues: CASSLVFPGELFF. The CDR3 DNA reads TGTGCCAGCAGCTTAGTATTCCCCGGGGAGCTGTTTTTT. Using reference TRBV7-2 and TRBJ2-2 for the parts outside the CDR3, the full variable domain is GAGVSQSPSNKVTEKGKDVELRCDPISGHTALYWYRQSLGQGLEFLIYFQGNSAPDKSGLPSDRFSAERTGGSVSTLTIQRTQQEDSAVYLCASSLVFPGELFFGEGSRLTVL.

This chain links TRBV11-2 with TRBJ2-1; 7 nucleotides align to TRBD1. The CDR3 runs 16 residues. CDR1 and CDR2 (germline): SGHAT, FQNNGV. V shed 5 bases, J shed 4 bases, and the junction held 11 bases outside the gene matches. CDR3 coding DNA: TGTGCCAGCAGCATAACGGACAGGACAAGGTACAATGAGCAGTTCTTC. It is translated as CASSITDRTRYNEQFF.

The J gene is TRBJ2-5, the V gene TRBV14; D is unresolved. Germline-derived CDR1 and CDR2 are SGHDN and FVKESK. This CDR3 is 11 amino acids long. V shed 3 bases and J shed 3 bases, with 2 bases lying between them. DNA of the CDR3: TGTGCCAGCAGCCAGGAAGAGACCCAGTACTTC. Translated: CASSQEETQYF.

V gene TRBV25-1 combines with J gene TRBJ1-1; D gene ambiguous. Germline V CDR1 and CDR2: MGHDK, SYGVNS. V was pared by 6 bases and J by 5 bases, with 19 bases between. The CDR3 runs to 15 residues. CDR3 nucleotides: TGTGCCAGCAGATCAGGAGGAGGGCGCTGGACTGAAGCTTTCTTT. Its protein product is CASRSGGGRWTEAFF.

The rearrangement joins TRBV19 to TRBJ1-5; 7 bases align to TRBD1. The CDR3 has 14 residues. The V gene's germline CDR1 is LNHDA and CDR2 SQIVND (reference sequence). Unmatched junction bases numbered 8, after V lost 10 bases and J lost 2 bases. The CDR3 sequence: CATRYDRGNQPQHF. Written as DNA, the CDR3 is TGTGCCACTAGATACGACAGGGGCAATCAGCCCCAGCATTTT.

V usage is TRBV5-6 and J usage is TRBJ1-3; D remains ambiguous. Germline CDR1 reads SGHDT; CDR2 reads YYEEEE. There are 14 residues in the CDR3. V was pared by 3 bases and J by 0 bases, with 7 bases between. The CDR3 coding sequence is TGTGCCAGCAGCTGGAGTGACTCTGGAAACACCATATATTTT. As protein: CASSWSDSGNTIYF.

The V and J genes are TRBV5-1 and TRBJ2-3, with 13 bases fitting TRBD2. The CDR3 covers 16 residues. CDR1 and CDR2 (germline): SGHRS, YFSETQ. V was clipped by 5 bases and J by 3 bases; unmatched bases: 6. The CDR3 sequence is CASSPKLAGGTDTQYF. The CDR3 coding sequence is TGCGCCAGCAGTCCAAAACTAGCGGGAGGGACAGATACGCAGTATTTT.

The chain joins TRBV4-1 to TRBJ2-6, with a weak D call TRBD1 (6 bases). V lost 0 bases to trimming and J lost 2 bases, with 17 bases between them. This CDR3 is built from 19 residues. Germline assignment: CDR1 MGHRA and CDR2 YSYEKL. As DNA, the CDR3 is TGCGCCAGCAGCCAAGATCGTATAAGGGGGTCTACTGGGGCCAACGTCCTGACTTTC. Translating it yields CASSQDRIRGSTGANVLTF.

As concerns this clone: Other nucleotide sequences in the sample specify the same CDR3. V and J are TRBV28 and TRBJ1-2; a possible D gene is TRBD1 (5 bases). This CDR3 has 12 residues. Germline loops: CDR1 MDHEN, CDR2 SYDVKM. Trimming pared 9 bases from V and 0 bases from J, leaving 8 bases between. Written as DNA, the CDR3 is TGTGCCAGTAGGGGTTCTAACTATGGCTACACCTTC. Translation gives CASRGSNYGYTF.

The V and J genes are TRBV9 and TRBJ1-5; D unclear. Germline loops: CDR1 SGDLS, CDR2 YYNGEE. The CDR3 sequence is 13 residues long. V lost 7 bases, J lost 3 bases, and 11 bases lay in between. CDR3: CASLRHLNQPQHF. The DNA for the CDR3 is TGTGCCAGCCTTCGGCACCTCAATCAGCCCCAGCATTTT.

The V and J genes are TRBV7-9 and TRBJ2-1, with 9 nucleotides matching TRBD1. The CDR3 has 18 amino acids. Germline trimming cut 5 bases from V and 3 bases from J; bases unmatched to any gene: 14. Looked up from germline, CDR1 is SEHNR and CDR2 is FQNEAQ (reference sequence). DNA of the CDR3: TGTGCCAGCAGCCAACACACAACCAGGGACAGGGACTACAATGAGCAGTTCTTC. It codes for CASSQHTTRDRDYNEQFF.

Turning to this clone: Other DNA sequences within the sample encode an identical CDR3. The chain is built from TRBV7-8 and TRBJ2-7; perhaps TRBD2 as D (5 bases). Germline values: CDR1 SGHVS, CDR2 FQNEAQ. The CDR3 totals 13 residues. Trimming cost V 3 bases and J 5 bases, with 11 bases left between them. The DNA of the CDR3 is TGTGCCAGCAGCTTTTCGACGGGGAACGAGCAGTACTTC. It yields the protein CASSFSTGNEQYF.

This chain joins TRBV5-1 and TRBJ2-7; 9 nucleotides line up with TRBD1. Germline CDR1 and CDR2: SGHRS and YFSETQ. Trimming removed 2 bases from V and 3 bases from J; junction bases left unmatched: 6. There are 15 residues in the CDR3. The CDR3 nucleotides read TGCGCCAGCAGCTTTACAGGGGGCCTTGGCTACGAGCAGTACTTC. Translating gives CASSFTGGLGYEQYF.

This rearrangement joins TRBV28 to TRBJ2-7; D uncertain. Germline V CDR1 and CDR2: MDHEN, SYDVKM. Trimming stripped 7 bases from V and 3 bases from J, with 10 bases between. The CDR3 length is 12 residues. The CDR3: CASTPGSYEQYF. The DNA for the CDR3 is TGTGCCAGCACCCCCGGAAGCTACGAGCAGTACTTC.

The rearrangement uses TRBV2 and TRBJ2-3; D not certain. The CDR3 runs 12 residues. V lost 4 bases to trimming and J lost 0 bases, with 2 bases between them. CDR1 SNHLY and CDR2 FYNNEI come from the germline V gene. CDR3 nucleotides: TGTGCCAGCAGTGTTAGCACAGATACGCAGTATTTT. Its translation: CASSVSTDTQYF.

The chain is built from TRBV6-4 and TRBJ2-3, with unresolved D. The CDR3 consists of 11 residues. Germline V lookup: CDR1 MRHNA, CDR2 SNTAGT. V lost 4 bases and J lost 10, with 9 bases in between. The CDR3 nucleotides read TGTGCCAGCAGTGTCCTTCCTGCGCAGTATTTT. As protein: CASSVLPAQYF.

This rearrangement joins TRBV29-1 to TRBJ2-5; possible D gene TRBD1, 5 bases. The CDR3 contains 15 residues. V was cut by 3 bases and J by 0 bases, with 14 bases left in between. CDR1 and CDR2 from the germline V gene are SQVTM and ANQGSEA. The CDR3 loop is CSVDQGAGYQETQYF. In DNA, the CDR3 is TGCAGCGTTGATCAGGGTGCAGGGTACCAAGAGACCCAGTACTTC.

As for this clone: At one boundary the junction diverges from the germline segment, which might be a read error. The J gene is TRBJ2-6, the V gene TRBV30, with 7 bases fitting TRBD2. Germline loops: CDR1 GTSNPN, CDR2 SVGIG (reference sequence). The CDR3 has 13 amino acids. CDR3: CAWRVGGANVLTF. CDR3 coding DNA: TGTGCCTGGAGAGTGGGAGGGGCGAACGTCCTGACTTTC.

The rearrangement uses TRBV5-6 and TRBJ2-1; possible D gene TRBD2, 5 bases. Germline V gene sequence: CDR1 SGHDT, CDR2 YYEEEE. CDR3 length equals 16 residues. Trimming pared 5 bases from V and 1 base from J, leaving 16 bases between. DNA of the CDR3: TGTGCCAGCAGGAAGGTCGCGGGTGTATCCTACAATGAGCAGTTCTTC. It translates to CASRKVAGVSYNEQFF.

V is TRBV27 and J is TRBJ2-1; 9 bases are shared with TRBD2. The CDR3 spans 17 residues. J lost 4 bases, V lost 3 bases, and 10 bases had no gene match. Germline CDR1 reads MNHEY; CDR2 reads SMNVEV (reference sequence). The CDR3 sequence: CASSFDRAGGLYNEQFF. CDR3 sequence (DNA): TGTGCCAGCAGTTTTGACCGAGCGGGAGGATTGTACAATGAGCAGTTCTTC.

This clone was picked up one time. The CDR3 reads CSGVGTNEKLFF. Here the CDR3 DNA reads TGCAGCGGGGTTGGAACTAATGAAAAACTGTTTTTT. This chain connects TRBV29-1 to TRBJ1-4; D is unresolved. The V gene's germline CDR1 is SQVTM and CDR2 ANQGSEA. The CDR3 totals 12 residues. V lost 7 bases, J lost 1 base, and 7 bases lay in between.

CDR3 amino acids: CASSYSISGQPQHF. CDR3 DNA sequence: TGTGCCAGCAGTTACTCGATATCGGGCCAGCCCCAGCATTTT. The chain joins TRBV6-6 to TRBJ1-5; no firm D call. The V gene's germline CDR1 is MNHNY and CDR2 SVGAGI (reference sequence). This CDR3 is 14 amino acids long. Trimming stripped 0 bases from V and 7 bases from J, with 10 bases between.

The chain links TRBV5-4 to TRBJ1-4; D is undetermined. The CDR3 contains 15 residues. Germline V lookup: CDR1 SGHNT, CDR2 YYREEE (reference sequence). The ends were cut back, 2 bases at V and 6 bases at J, with 14 bases in the middle. CDR3 loop: CASSLRHGTDEKLFF. Here the CDR3 DNA reads TGTGCCAGCAGCTTACGACACGGTACCGATGAAAAACTGTTTTTT.